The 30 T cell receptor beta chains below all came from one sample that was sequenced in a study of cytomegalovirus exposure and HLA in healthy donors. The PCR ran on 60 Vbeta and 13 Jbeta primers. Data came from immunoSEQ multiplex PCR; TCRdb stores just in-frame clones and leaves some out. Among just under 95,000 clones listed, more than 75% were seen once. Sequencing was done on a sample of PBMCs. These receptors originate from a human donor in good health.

CDR3 sequence reads: CASSLLSQGGGYTF. In nucleotides, the CDR3 is TGTGCCAGCAGTTTGTTGAGCCAGGGAGGCGGCTACACCTTC. The rearrangement joins TRBV27 to TRBJ1-2; a possible D gene is TRBD1 (5 bases). Germline CDR1 is MNHEY and CDR2 is SMNVEV (reference sequence). Between the trimmed V and J ends, which lost 3 bases and 8 bases, there was a span of 16 bases. This CDR3 comprises 14 residues.

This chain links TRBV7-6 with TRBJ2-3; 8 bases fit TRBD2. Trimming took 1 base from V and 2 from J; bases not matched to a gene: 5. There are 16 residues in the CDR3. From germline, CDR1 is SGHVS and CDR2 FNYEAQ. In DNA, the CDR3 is TGTGCCAGCAGCTTAGGGGCTAGCGGGCCCACAGATACGCAGTATTTT. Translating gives CASSLGASGPTDTQYF.

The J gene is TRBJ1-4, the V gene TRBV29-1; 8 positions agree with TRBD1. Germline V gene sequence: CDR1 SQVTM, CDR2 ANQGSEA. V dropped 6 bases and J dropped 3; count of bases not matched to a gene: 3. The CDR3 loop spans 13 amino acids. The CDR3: CSVQGAPNEKLFF. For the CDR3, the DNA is TGCAGCGTCCAGGGGGCGCCTAATGAAAAACTGTTTTTT.

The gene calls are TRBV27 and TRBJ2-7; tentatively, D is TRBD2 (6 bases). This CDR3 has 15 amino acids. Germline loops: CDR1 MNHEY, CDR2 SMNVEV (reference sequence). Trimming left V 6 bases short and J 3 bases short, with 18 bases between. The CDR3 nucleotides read TGTGCCAGCAGGGGGGGTATGGGTGGAGTCTACGAGCAGTACTTC. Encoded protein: CASRGGMGGVYEQYF.

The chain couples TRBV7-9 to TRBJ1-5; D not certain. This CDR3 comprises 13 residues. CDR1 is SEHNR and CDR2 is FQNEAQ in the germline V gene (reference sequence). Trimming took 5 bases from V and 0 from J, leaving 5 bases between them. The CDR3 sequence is CASSVYSNQPQHF. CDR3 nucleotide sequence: TGTGCCAGCAGCGTATATAGCAATCAGCCCCAGCATTTT.

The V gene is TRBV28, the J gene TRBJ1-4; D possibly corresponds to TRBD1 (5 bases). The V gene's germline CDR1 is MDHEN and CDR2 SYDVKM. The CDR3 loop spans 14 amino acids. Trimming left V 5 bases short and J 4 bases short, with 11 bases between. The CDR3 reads CASSRGGFNEKLFF. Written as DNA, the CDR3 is TGTGCCAGCAGTCGGGGGGGTTTTAATGAAAAACTGTTTTTT.

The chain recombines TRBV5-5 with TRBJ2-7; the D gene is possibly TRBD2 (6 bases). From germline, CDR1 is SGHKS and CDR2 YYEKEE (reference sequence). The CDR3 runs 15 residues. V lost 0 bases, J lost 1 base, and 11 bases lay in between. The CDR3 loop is CASSLAAGTSYEQYF. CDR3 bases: TGTGCCAGCAGCTTGGCCGCGGGGACTTCCTACGAGCAGTACTTC.

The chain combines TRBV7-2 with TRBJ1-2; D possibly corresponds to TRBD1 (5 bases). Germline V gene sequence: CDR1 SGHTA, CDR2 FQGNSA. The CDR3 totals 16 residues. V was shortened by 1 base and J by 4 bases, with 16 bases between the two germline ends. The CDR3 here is CASSLGLGGPPYGYTF. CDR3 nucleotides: TGTGCCAGCAGCTTAGGTCTGGGGGGTCCTCCCTATGGCTACACCTTC.

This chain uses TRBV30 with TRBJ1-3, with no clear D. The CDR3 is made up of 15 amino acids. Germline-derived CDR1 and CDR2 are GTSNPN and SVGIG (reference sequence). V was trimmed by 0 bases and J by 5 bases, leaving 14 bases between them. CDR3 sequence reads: CAWSVVRGERNTIYF. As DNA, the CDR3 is TGTGCCTGGAGTGTTGTGCGGGGAGAAAGAAACACCATATATTTT.

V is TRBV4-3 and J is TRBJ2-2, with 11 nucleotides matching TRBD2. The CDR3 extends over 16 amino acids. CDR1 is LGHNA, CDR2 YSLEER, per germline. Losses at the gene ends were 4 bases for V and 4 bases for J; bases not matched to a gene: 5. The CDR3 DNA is TGCGCCAGCAGCCTGGGACTAGCGGACCCCACCGGGGAGCTGTTTTTT. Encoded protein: CASSLGLADPTGELFF.

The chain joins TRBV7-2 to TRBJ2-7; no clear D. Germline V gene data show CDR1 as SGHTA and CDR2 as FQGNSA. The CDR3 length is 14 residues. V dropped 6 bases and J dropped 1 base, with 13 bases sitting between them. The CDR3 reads CASSLSPRSYEQYF. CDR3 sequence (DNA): TGTGCCAGCAGTCTTTCGCCGCGGTCCTACGAGCAGTACTTC.

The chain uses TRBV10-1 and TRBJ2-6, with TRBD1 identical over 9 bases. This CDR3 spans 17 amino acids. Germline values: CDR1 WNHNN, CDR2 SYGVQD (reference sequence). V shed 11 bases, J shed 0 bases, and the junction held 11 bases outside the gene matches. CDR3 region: CAGGPGQGCSGANVLTF. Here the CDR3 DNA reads TGCGCCGGTGGCCCGGGACAGGGCTGCTCTGGGGCCAACGTCCTGACTTTC.

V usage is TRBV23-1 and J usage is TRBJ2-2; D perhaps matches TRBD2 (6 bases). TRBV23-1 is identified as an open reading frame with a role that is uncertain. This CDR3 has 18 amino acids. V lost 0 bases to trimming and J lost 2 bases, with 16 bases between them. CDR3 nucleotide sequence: TGCGCCAGCAGTCAATCGCCGGGAGCCAACTTTAACACCGGGGAGCTGTTTTTT. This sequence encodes CASSQSPGANFNTGELFF.

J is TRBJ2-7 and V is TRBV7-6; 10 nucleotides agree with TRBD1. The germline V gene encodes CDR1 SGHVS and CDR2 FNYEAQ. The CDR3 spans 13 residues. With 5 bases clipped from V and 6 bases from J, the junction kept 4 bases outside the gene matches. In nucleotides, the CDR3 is TGTGCCAGCAGCCCGGGACAGGGGTTCGAGCAGTACTTC. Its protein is CASSPGQGFEQYF.

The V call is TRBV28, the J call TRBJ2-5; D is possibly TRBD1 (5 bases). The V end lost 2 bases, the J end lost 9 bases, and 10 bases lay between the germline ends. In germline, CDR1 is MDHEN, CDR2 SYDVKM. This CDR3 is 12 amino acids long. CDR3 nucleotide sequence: TGTGCCAGCAGTTTAGTAGGGGCGGCCCAGTACTTC. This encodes CASSLVGAAQYF.

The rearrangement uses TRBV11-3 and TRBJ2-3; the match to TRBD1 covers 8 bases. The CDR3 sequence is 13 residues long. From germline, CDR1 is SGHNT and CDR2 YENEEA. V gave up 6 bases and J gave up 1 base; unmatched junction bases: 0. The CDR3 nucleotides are TGTGCCAGCAGACAGGGGGGCACAGATACGCAGTATTTT. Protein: CASRQGGTDTQYF.

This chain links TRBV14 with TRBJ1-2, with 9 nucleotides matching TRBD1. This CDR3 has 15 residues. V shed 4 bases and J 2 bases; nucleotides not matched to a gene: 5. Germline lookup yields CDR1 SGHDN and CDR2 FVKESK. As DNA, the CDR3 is TGTGCCAGCAGCCCTCCCACAGGGGGCAACTATGGCTACACCTTC. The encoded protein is CASSPPTGGNYGYTF.

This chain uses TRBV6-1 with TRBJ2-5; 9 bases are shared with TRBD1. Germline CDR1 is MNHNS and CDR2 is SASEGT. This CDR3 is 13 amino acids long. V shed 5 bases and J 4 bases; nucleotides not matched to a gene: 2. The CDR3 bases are TGTGCCAGCAGTCTGGACAGGGGAGAGACCCAGTACTTC. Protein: CASSLDRGETQYF.

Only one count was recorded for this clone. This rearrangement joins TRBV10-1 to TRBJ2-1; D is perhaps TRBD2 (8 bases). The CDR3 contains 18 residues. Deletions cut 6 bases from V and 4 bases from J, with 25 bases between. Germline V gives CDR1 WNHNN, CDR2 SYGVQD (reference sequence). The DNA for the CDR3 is TGCGCCAGCAGAGGGGGGGGTTTACAGGGGACTAGGTACAATGAGCAGTTCTTC. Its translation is CASRGGGLQGTRYNEQFF.

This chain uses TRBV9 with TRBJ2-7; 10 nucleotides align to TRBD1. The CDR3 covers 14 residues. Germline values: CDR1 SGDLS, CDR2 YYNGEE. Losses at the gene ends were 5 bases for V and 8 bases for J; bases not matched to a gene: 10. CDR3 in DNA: TGTGCCAGCAGTCTCTTAGAGGACAGGGGGAAGCAGTACTTC. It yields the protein CASSLLEDRGKQYF.

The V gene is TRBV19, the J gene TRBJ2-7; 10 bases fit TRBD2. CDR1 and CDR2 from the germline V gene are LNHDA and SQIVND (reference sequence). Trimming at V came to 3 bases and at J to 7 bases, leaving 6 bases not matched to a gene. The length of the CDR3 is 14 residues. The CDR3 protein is CASSISSGGYEQYF. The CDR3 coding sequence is TGTGCCAGTAGTATTTCTAGCGGGGGTTATGAGCAGTACTTC.

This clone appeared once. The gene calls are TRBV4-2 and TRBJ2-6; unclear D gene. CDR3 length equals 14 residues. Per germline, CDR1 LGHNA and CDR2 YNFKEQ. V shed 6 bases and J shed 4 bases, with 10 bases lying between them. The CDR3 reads CASSQETGANVLTF. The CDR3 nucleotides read TGTGCCAGCAGTCAGGAAACAGGGGCCAACGTCCTGACTTTC.

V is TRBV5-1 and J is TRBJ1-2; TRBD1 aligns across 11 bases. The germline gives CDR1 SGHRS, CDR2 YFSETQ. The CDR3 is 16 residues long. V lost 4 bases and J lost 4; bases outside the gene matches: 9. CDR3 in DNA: TGCGCCAGCAGCCCTCGGACAGGGGGCGCCGTCTATGGCTACACCTTC. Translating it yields CASSPRTGGAVYGYTF.

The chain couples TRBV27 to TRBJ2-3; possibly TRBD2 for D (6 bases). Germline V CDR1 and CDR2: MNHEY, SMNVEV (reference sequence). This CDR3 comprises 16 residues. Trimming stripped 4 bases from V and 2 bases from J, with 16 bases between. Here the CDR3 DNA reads TGTGCCAGCAGTTCCCGCGGGACGCGGGCCACAGATACGCAGTATTTT. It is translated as CASSSRGTRATDTQYF.

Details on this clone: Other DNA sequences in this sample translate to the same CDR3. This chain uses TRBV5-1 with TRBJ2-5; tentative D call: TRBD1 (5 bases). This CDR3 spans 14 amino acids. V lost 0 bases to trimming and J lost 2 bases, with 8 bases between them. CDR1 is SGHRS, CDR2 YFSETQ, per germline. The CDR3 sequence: CASSLGTPQETQYF. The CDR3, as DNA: TGCGCCAGCAGCTTGGGGACACCACAAGAGACCCAGTACTTC. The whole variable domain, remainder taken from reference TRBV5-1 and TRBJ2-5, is KAGVTQTPRYLIKTRGQQVTLSCSPISGHRSVSWYQQTPGQGLQFLFEYFSETQRNKGNFPGRFSGRQFSNSRSEMNVSTLELGDSALYLCASSLGTPQETQYFGPGTRLLVL.

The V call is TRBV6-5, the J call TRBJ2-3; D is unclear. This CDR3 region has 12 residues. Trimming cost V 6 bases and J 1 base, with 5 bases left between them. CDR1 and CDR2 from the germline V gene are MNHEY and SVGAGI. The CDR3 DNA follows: TGTGCCAGCAGCACAGGCACAGATACGCAGTATTTT. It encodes CASSTGTDTQYF.

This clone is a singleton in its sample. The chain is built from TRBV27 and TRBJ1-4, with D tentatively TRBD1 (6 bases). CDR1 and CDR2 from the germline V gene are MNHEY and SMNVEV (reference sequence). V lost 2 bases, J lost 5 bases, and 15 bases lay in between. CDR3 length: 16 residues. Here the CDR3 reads CASSLRFGQKNEKLFF. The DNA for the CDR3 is TGTGCCAGCAGTTTAAGATTTGGACAGAAGAATGAAAAACTGTTTTTT.

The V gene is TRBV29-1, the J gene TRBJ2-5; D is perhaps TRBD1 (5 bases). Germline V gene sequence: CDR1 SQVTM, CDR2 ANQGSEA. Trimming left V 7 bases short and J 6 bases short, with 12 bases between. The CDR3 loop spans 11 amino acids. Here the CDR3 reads CSGREEQTQYF. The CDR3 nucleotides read TGCAGCGGCAGGGAAGAACAGACCCAGTACTTC. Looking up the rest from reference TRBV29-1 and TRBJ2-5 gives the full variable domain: SAVISQKPSRDICQRGTSLTIQCQVDSQVTMMFWYRQQPGQSLTLIATANQGSEATYESGFVIDKFPISRPNLTFSTLTVSNMSPEDSSIYLCSGREEQTQYFGPGTRLLVL.

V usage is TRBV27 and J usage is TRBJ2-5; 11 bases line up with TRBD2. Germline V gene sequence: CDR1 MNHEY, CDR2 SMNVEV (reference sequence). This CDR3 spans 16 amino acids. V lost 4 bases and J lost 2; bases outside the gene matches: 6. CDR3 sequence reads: CASSWLAGGRQETQYF. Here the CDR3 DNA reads TGTGCCAGCAGTTGGCTAGCGGGGGGAAGGCAAGAGACCCAGTACTTC.

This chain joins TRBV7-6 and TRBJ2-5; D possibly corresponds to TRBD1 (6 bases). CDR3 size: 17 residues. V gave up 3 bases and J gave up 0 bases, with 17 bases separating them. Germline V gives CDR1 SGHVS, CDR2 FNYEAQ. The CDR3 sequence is CASSFARDISYQETQYF. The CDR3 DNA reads TGTGCCAGCAGCTTCGCCCGGGACATTTCGTACCAAGAGACCCAGTACTTC. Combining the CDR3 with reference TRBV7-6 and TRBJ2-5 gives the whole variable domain GAGVSQSPRYKVTKRGQDVALRCDPISGHVSLYWYRQALGQGPEFLTYFNYEAQQDKSGLPNDRFSAERPEGSISTLTIQRTEQRDSAMYRCASSFARDISYQETQYFGPGTRLLVL.